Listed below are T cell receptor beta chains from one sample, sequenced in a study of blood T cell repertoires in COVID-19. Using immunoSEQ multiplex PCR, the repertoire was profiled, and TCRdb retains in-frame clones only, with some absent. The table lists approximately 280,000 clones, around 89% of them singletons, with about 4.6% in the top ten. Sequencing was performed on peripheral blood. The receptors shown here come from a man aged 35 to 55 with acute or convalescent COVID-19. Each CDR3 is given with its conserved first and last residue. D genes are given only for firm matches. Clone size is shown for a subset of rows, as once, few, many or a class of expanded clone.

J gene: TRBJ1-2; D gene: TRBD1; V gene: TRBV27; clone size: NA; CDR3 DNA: TGTGCCAGCAGTTCTCGGTACAGGGGGCATGATGGCTACACCTTC; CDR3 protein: CASSSRYRGHDGYTF
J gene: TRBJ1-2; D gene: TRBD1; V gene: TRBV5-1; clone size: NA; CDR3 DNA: TGCGCCAGCAGCCTCCTAGGGACAGGGGTTGGCTACACCTTC; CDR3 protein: CASSLLGTGVGYTF
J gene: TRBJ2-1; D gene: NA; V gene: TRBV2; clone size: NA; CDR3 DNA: TGTGCCAGCAGTGTTCCAGGGGTCGATGAGCAGTTCTTC; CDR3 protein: CASSVPGVDEQFF
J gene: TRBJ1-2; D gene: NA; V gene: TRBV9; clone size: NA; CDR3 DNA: TGTGCCAGCAGCGCAAGACAGACCTCCCATGGCTACACCTTC; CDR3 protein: CASSARQTSHGYTF
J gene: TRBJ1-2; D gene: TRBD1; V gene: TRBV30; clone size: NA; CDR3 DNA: TGTGCCTGGAGTGGGACAGGGATACTTTACACCTTC; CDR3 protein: CAWSGTGILYTF
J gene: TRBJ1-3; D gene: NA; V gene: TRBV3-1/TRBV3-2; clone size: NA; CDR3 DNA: TGTGCCAGCAGCCCTAAGGGCCAGGGGTCGGGAAACACCATATATTTT; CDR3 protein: CASSPKGQGSGNTIYF
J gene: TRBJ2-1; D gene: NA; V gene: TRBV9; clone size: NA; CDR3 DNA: TGTGCCAGCAGCGGCCGGCTTGGTACAGTTGACTCCTACAATGAGCAGTTCTTC; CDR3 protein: CASSGRLGTVDSYNEQFF
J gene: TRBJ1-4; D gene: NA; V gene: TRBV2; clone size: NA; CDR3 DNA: TGTGCCAGCGGTCGGGGGTTAAGGGAAAAACTGTTTTTT; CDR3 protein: CASGRGLREKLFF
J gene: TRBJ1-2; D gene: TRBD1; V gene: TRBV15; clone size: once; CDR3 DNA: TGTGCCACCAGCAGAGATTGGTTAAACAGGGGGCAAGGCTACACCTTC; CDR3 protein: CATSRDWLNRGQGYTF
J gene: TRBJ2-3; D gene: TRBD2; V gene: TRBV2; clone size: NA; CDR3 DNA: TGTGCCAGCAGTGAATCCAGCGGGGGGAGCACAGATACGCAGTATTTT; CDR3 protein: CASSESSGGSTDTQYF
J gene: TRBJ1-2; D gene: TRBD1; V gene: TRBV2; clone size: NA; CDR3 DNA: TGTGCCAGCCCCCGGGACAGCCTCTATGGCTACACCTTC; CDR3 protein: CASPRDSLYGYTF
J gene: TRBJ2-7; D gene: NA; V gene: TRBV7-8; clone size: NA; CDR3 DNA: TGTGCCAGCAGCTTAGGACCGACTTACTACGAGCAGTACTTC; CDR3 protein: CASSLGPTYYEQYF
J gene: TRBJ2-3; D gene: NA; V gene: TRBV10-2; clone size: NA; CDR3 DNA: TGCGCCAGCAATCCAACGAGAGGGTGGGACACAGATACGCAGTATTTT; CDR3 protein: CASNPTRGWDTDTQYF
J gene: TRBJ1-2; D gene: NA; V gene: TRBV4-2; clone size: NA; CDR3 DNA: TGTGCCAGCAGCCAAGAATCGGGGGGTGGCTACACCTTC; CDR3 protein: CASSQESGGGYTF
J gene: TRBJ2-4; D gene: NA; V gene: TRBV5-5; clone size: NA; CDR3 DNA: TGTGCCAGCAGCTTGAGTCAGGACTACGGCATTCAGTACTTC; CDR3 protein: CASSLSQDYGIQYF
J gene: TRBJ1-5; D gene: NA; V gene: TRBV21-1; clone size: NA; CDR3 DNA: TGTGCCAGCAGGGGGCAGGGCAATCAGCCCCAGCATTTT; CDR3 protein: CASRGQGNQPQHF
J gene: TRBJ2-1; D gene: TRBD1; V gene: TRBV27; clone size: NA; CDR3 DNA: TGTGCCAGCAGTGGGACAGGGAAAAGTGAGCAGTTCTTC; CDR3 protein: CASSGTGKSEQFF
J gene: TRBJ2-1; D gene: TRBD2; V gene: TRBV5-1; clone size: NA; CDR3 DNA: TGCGCCAGCAGCTTGCTAAAGGGACTAGCGGGGGAGCAGTTCTTC; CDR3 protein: CASSLLKGLAGEQFF
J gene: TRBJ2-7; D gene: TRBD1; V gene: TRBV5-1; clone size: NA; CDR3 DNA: TGCGCCAGCAGCTTGGACGGACAGGGAGCCTACGAGCAGTACTTC; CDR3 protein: CASSLDGQGAYEQYF
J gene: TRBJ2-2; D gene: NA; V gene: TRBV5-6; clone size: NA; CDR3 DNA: TGTGCCAGCAGCACGGGACTTGAGGGCGGGGAGCTGTTTTTT; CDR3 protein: CASSTGLEGGELFF
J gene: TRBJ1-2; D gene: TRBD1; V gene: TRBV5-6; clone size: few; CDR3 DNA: TGTGCCAGCAGCTTCGGGACAGGGGATACATCCTATGGCTACACCTTC; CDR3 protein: CASSFGTGDTSYGYTF
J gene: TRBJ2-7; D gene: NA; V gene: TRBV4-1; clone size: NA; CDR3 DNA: TGCGCCAGCAGCCCCCTGGCCCAGGCCGCCTACGAGCAGTACTTC; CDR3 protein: CASSPLAQAAYEQYF
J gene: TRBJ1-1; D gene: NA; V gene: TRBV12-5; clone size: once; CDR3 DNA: TGTGCTAGTGGTTTGAGAGCTATTGGCGGGGGACATCGACCTGAAGCTTTCTTT; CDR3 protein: CASGLRAIGGGHRPEAFF
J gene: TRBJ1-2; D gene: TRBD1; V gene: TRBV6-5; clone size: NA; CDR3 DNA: TGTGCCAGCAGGACCCGGGACAGGGGGCACTATGGCTACACCTTC; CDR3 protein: CASRTRDRGHYGYTF
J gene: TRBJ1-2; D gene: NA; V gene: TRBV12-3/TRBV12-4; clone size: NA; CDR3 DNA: TGTGCCAGCAGGACAGCGTTGTTCTATGGCTACACCTTC; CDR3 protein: CASRTALFYGYTF
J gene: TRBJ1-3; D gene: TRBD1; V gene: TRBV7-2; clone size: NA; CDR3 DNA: TGTGCCAGCAGGCAGACAGGGTCTGGAAACACCATATATTTT; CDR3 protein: CASRQTGSGNTIYF
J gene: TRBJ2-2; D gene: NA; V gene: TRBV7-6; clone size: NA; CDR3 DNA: TGTGCCAGCAGCCTAACCCCTCCTCCCGGTGGCGGGGAGCTGTTTTTT; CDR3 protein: CASSLTPPPGGGELFF
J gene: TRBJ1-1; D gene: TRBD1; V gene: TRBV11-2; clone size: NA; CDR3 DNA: TGTGCCAGCAGTTTTGGACAGGGTTGGACTGAAGCTTTCTTT; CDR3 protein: CASSFGQGWTEAFF
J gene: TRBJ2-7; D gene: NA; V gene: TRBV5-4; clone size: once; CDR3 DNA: TGTGCCAGCAGCTTGGGGTCCAGGTCCCCCTACTACGAGCAGTACTTC; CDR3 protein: CASSLGSRSPYYEQYF
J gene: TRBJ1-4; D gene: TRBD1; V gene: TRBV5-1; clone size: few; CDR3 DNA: TGCGCCAGCAGTTCTACAGGGGCAGAGGTTGAAAAACTGTTTTTT; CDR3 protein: CASSSTGAEVEKLFF
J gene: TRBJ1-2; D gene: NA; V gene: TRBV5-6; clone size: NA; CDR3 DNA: TGTGCCAGCAGCTTGGCCTCGACCGGGGGAGGGGGCTACACCTTC; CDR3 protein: CASSLASTGGGGYTF
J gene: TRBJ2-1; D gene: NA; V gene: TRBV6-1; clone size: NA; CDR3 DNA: TGTGCCAGCAGTGAACTGGGGCCACTCCAGTTCTTC; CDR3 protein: CASSELGPLQFF
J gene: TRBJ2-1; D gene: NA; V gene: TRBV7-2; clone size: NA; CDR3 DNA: TGTGCCAGCAGCCCCAATGGGGCCGGCTATGAGCAGTTCTTC; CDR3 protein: CASSPNGAGYEQFF
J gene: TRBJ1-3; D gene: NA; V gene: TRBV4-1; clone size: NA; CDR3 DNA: TGCGCCAGCAGCCAAGATCGGCAGCAGGCTGGAAACACCATATATTTT; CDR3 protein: CASSQDRQQAGNTIYF
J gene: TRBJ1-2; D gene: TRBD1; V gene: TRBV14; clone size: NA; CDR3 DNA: TGTGCCAGCAGCCATAGTCACAGGGGAGGTTATGGCTACACCTTC; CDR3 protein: CASSHSHRGGYGYTF
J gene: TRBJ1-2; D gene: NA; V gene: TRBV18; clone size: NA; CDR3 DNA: TGTGCCAGCTCTGGGGAGGATGGCTATGGCTACACCTTC; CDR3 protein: CASSGEDGYGYTF
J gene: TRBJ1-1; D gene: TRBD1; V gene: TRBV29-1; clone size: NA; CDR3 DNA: TGCAGCGTCAACAACAGGGGGGTGAACACTGAAGCTTTCTTT; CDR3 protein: CSVNNRGVNTEAFF
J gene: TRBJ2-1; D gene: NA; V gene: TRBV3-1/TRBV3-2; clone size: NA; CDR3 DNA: TGTGCCAGCAGCCCCTCCCTAGCCCACAATGAGCAGTTCTTC; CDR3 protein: CASSPSLAHNEQFF
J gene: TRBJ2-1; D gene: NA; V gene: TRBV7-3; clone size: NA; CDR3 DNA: TGTGCCAGCAGCTATCCACCGGGGAGCACATACAATGAGCAGTTCTTC; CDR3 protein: CASSYPPGSTYNEQFF
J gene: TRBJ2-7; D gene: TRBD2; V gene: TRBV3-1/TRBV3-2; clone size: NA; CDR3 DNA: TGTGCCAGCAGCCGTAGCGGGGCCGAGCAGTACTTC; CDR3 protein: CASSRSGAEQYF
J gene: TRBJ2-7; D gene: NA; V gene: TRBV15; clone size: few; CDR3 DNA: TGTGCCACCAGCACCTTGCAGGGAGAGCAGTACTTC; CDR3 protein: CATSTLQGEQYF
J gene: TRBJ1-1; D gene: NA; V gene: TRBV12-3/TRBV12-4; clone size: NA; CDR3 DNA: TGTGCCAGCAGTTTAGCGACGGGGGGTGAAGCTTTCTTT; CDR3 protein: CASSLATGGEAFF
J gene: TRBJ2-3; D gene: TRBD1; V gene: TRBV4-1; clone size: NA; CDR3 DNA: TGCGCCAGCAGCCAAGGCCAGACAGGGCCAGATACGCAGTATTTT; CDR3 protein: CASSQGQTGPDTQYF
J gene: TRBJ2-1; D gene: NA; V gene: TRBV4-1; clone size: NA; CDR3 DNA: TGCGCCAGCAGCCAAGTGGTCACAAGGAGTTACAATGAGCAGTTCTTC; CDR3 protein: CASSQVVTRSYNEQFF
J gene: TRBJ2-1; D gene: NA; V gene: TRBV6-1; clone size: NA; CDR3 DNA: TGTGCCAGCAGTGAAGGAGGCTTCCGGGGGCAGTTCTTC; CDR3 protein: CASSEGGFRGQFF
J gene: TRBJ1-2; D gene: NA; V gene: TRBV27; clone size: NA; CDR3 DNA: TGTGCCAGCAGTTTATCAGGGGGAGGGGGCTACACCTTC; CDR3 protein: CASSLSGGGGYTF
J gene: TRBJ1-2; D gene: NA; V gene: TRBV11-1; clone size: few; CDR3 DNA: TGTGCCAGCAGCTTAGCGCCCCAGAATAATGGCTACACCTTC; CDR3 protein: CASSLAPQNNGYTF
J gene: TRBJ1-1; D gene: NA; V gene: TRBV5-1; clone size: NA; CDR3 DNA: TGCGCCAGCAGCTTGGTTCTCGACACTGAAGCTTTCTTT; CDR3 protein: CASSLVLDTEAFF
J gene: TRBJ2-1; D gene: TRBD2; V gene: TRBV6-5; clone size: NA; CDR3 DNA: TGTGCCAGCAGTTCCCTTAGCGGGGGGCCCGAGCAGTTCTTC; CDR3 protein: CASSSLSGGPEQFF
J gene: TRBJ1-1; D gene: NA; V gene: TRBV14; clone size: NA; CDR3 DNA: TGTGCCAGCAGCCAAATACAGGGTCCTTGGGGCGAAGCTTTCTTT; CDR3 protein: CASSQIQGPWGEAFF
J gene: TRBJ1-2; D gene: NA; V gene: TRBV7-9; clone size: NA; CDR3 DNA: TGTGCCAGCAGCCCGGGGGAGGGCTATGGCTACACCTTC; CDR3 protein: CASSPGEGYGYTF